The 4 T cell receptor beta chains in this list originate from one sample, sequenced in a study of blood T cell repertoires in COVID-19. TCRdb keeps only in-frame clones here, not all; method: immunoSEQ multiplex PCR. The data hold tens of thousands of clones, with nearly 90% observed a single time. Source material: peripheral blood. All receptors come from a man between 65 and 80 years old with acute or convalescent COVID-19.

J is TRBJ2-2 and V is TRBV19; possible D gene TRBD1, 6 bases. This CDR3 is built from 14 residues. The germline CDR1 and CDR2 sequences are LNHDA and SQIVND (reference sequence). Trimming removed 0 bases at V and 4 bases at J, with 6 bases between. The CDR3 reads CASSIEGGTGELFF. The CDR3 nucleotides read TGTGCCAGTAGTATAGAAGGGGGCACCGGGGAGCTGTTTTTT. The whole variable domain, filled in from reference TRBV19 and TRBJ2-2, reads DGGITQSPKYLFRKEGQNVTLSCEQNLNHDAMYWYRQDPGQGLRLIYYSQIVNDFQKGDIAEGYSVSREKKESFPLTVTSAQKNPTAFYLCASSIEGGTGELFFGEGSRLTVL.

This clone was picked up one time. This chain links TRBV5-1 with TRBJ2-1, with 10 bases lining up with TRBD2. The V gene end was trimmed by 5 bases and the J gene end by 6 bases; junction bases not matched to a gene: 5. CDR3 length: 14 residues. From germline, CDR1 is SGHRS and CDR2 YFSETQ. CDR3 bases: TGCGCCAGCAGGCTAGCGGGGGTTCCCAATGAGCAGTTCTTC. Translation: CASRLAGVPNEQFF. Variable domain in full (rest from reference TRBV5-1 and TRBJ2-1): KAGVTQTPRYLIKTRGQQVTLSCSPISGHRSVSWYQQTPGQGLQFLFEYFSETQRNKGNFPGRFSGRQFSNSRSEMNVSTLELGDSALYLCASRLAGVPNEQFFGPGTRLTVL.

The chain uses TRBV5-1 and TRBJ1-2; D uncertain. The ends were cut back, 1 base at V and 4 bases at J, with 11 bases in the middle. This CDR3 contains 14 residues. Germline V gene data show CDR1 as SGHRS and CDR2 as YFSETQ. The CDR3 sequence is CASSLMAESYGYTF. CDR3 bases: TGCGCCAGCAGCTTGATGGCAGAAAGCTATGGCTACACCTTC. Complete variable domain (other parts from reference TRBV5-1 and TRBJ1-2): KAGVTQTPRYLIKTRGQQVTLSCSPISGHRSVSWYQQTPGQGLQFLFEYFSETQRNKGNFPGRFSGRQFSNSRSEMNVSTLELGDSALYLCASSLMAESYGYTFGSGTRLTVV.

The rearrangement links TRBV6-6 to TRBJ1-3; 7 bases are a match to TRBD1. Unmatched junction bases numbered 6, after V lost 6 bases and J lost 1 base. Germline CDR1 and CDR2: MNHNY and SVGAGI (reference sequence). The CDR3 is 15 amino acids. For the CDR3, the DNA is TGTGCCAGCAGCCGGGACAGTTTATCTGGAAACACCATATATTTT. It is translated as CASSRDSLSGNTIYF.